The present T cell receptor beta chain was sequenced within a study of blood T cell repertoires in COVID-19. About the research overall: Sites in the United States, Italy and Spain provided acute and convalescent COVID-19 samples. T cells, B-cell-depleted T cells, or PBMCs provided the cDNA or gDNA that served as material.

Study processing details: Estimated nucleated cell counts came from reference gene primer amplification. Profiling relied on immunoSEQ multiplex PCR, and the TCRdb table lists in-frame clones only, not all of them. That table is the source of V, J and clone size, and D and trimming were worked out from the DNA. The sample has roughly 130,000 clones, roughly 80% seen once. Germline V gene lookup returns CDR1 SGDLS and CDR2 YYNGEE. The CDR3 is 15 residues long. Unmatched junction bases numbered 9, after V lost 3 bases and J lost 5 bases. Sequencing input: peripheral blood. This sequence originates from a woman younger than 45 who had recovered from COVID-19. This rearrangement joins TRBV9 to TRBJ2-3, with TRBD1 matching over 7 bases. CDR3 in amino acids: CASSANRGVGDTQYF. CDR3 in DNA: TGTGCCAGCAGCGCCAACAGGGGAGTAGGAGATACGCAGTATTTT. The full variable domain, in which reference TRBV9 and TRBJ2-3 provide the parts outside the CDR3, is DSGVTQTPKHLITATGQRVTLRCSPRSGDLSVYWYQQSLDQGLQFLIQYYNGEERAKGNILERFSAQQFPDLHSELNLSSLELGDSALYFCASSANRGVGDTQYFGPGTRLTVL.